The clone carrying this T cell receptor beta chain was seen repeatedly, ten times or more. The patients had localized lung adenocarcinoma, a non-small cell subtype. This CDR3 has 13 residues. The germline V gene has CDR1 SGHTA and CDR2 FQGNSA. Trimming took off 5 bases at V and 6 bases at J, with 12 bases between the two ends. TCRdb independently ran MiXCR on the PCR reads; one entry per CDR3 protein. The profile covers 9,500 to 15,000 distinct CDR3 sequences, with under 55% appearing a single time and roughly 25% taken by the ten largest. These data come from a study of CD4 and CD8 cells across lung adenocarcinoma regions.

This receptor was obtained from a female donor with lung adenocarcinoma. The CD4 and CD8 labels of this study may be unreliable. This sequence joins TRBV7-2 and TRBJ2-3; D is unresolved. The sample was CD8+ T cells from the margin of a lung tumor. Written as DNA, the CDR3 is TGTGCCAGCAGCCGCCCCCCTCGGGATACGCAGTATTTT. The encoded protein is CASSRPPRDTQYF.